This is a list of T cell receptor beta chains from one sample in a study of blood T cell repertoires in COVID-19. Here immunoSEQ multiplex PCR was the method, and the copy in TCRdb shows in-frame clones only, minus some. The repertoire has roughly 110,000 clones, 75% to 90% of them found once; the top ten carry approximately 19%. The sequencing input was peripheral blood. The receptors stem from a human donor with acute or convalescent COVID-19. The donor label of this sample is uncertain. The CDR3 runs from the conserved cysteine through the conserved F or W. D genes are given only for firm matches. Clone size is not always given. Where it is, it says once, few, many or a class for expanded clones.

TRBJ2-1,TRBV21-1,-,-,TGTGCCAGCAGCAGACATCGGGACAGGGCCGACAATGAGCAGTTCTTC,CASSRHRDRADNEQFF
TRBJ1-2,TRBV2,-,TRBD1,TGTGCCAGCAGAGTACAGGGGACGGGCTATGGCTACACCTTC,CASRVQGTGYGYTF
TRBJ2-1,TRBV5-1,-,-,TGCGCCAGCAGCATACGCGGGACTGTAGACAATGAGCAGTTCTTC,CASSIRGTVDNEQFF
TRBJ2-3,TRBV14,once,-,TGTGCCAGCAGCCAAGGGAGAGATACGCAGTATTTT,CASSQGRDTQYF
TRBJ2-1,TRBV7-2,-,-,TGTGCCAGCAGCCGTCCCAGAGGGCTAGCTATCAATGAGCAGTTCTTC,CASSRPRGLAINEQFF
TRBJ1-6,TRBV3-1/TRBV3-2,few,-,TGTGCCAGCAGCCAAGGAACCCTATCACCCCTCCACTTT,CASSQGTLSPLHF
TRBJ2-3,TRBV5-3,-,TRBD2,TGTGCCAGAAGCCCCGGACTAGCGGTCACAGATACGCAGTATTTT,CARSPGLAVTDTQYF
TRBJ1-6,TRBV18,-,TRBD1,TGTGCCAGCTCACACGGACAGGGGGCGTATAATTCACCCCTCCACTTT,CASSHGQGAYNSPLHF
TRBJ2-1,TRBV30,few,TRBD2,TGTGCCTGGAGTTTCGGACTAGGAAAGGTTGAGCAGTTCTTC,CAWSFGLGKVEQFF
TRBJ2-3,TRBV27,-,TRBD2,TGTGCCAGCAGTCCGCAACTAGCGGGAGGCCACTTTGCAGATACGCAGTATTTT,CASSPQLAGGHFADTQYF
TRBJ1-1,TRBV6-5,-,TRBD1,TGTGCCAGCAGTTACTCGGGGACAGGGGTATCCACTGAAGCTTTCTTT,CASSYSGTGVSTEAFF
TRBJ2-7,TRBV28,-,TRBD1,TGTGCCAGCAGTTCGGGACAGGGGCCCTACGAGCAGTACTTC,CASSSGQGPYEQYF
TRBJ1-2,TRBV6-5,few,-,TGTGCCAGCAGTTACTACGGACAGCCCTATGGCTACACCTTC,CASSYYGQPYGYTF
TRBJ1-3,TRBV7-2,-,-,TGTGCCAGCAGCTTAGCATCGGGAAACACCATATATTTT,CASSLASGNTIYF
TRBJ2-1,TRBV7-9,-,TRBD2,TGTGCCAGCAGCTTTGGGGCTAGCGGGGGGGATGAGCAGTTCTTC,CASSFGASGGDEQFF
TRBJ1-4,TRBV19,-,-,TGTGCCAGTAGTATCCAGGCACAGTTAAATGAAAAACTGTTTTTT,CASSIQAQLNEKLFF
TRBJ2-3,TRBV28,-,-,TGTGCCAGCAGTTCTTTGACTAGCACAGATACGCAGTATTTT,CASSSLTSTDTQYF
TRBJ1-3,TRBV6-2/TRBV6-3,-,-,TGTGCCAGCAGTCAAGACAGTTTCTCTGGAAACACCATATATTTT,CASSQDSFSGNTIYF
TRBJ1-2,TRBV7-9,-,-,TGTGCCAGCAGCCGACGCGGGGGTCTTGCGAACTATGGCTACACCTTC,CASSRRGGLANYGYTF
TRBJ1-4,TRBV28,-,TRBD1,TGTGCCAGCAGTAAGGGACAGGGACGGGAAAAACTGTTTTTT,CASSKGQGREKLFF
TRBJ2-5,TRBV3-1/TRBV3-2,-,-,TGTGCCAGCAGCCAACCCGTCCAAGAGACCCAGTACTTC,CASSQPVQETQYF
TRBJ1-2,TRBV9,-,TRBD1,TGTGCCAGCAGCGTCGGCCAGGGGGTGCCTAACTATGGCTACACCTTC,CASSVGQGVPNYGYTF
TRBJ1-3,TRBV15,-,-,TGTGCCACCAGCCTCGCGGGGGGGTCTGGAAACACCATATATTTT,CATSLAGGSGNTIYF
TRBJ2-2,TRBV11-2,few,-,TGTGCCAGCAGCTCACGACAGAACACCGGGGAGCTGTTTTTT,CASSSRQNTGELFF